These 7 T cell receptor beta chains originate from one sample sequenced in a study of blood T cell repertoires in COVID-19. Clones were read by immunoSEQ multiplex PCR, and TCRdb kept only the in-frame ones, dropping some. The sample has about 46,000 clones, 75% to 90% seen once; the top ten hold approximately 14%. The sample comprised peripheral blood. All receptors derive from a human donor in a cohort sampled during active COVID-19. The donor label of this sample is uncertain.

The chain combines TRBV13 with TRBJ2-7; TRBD2 agrees at 12 bases. Trimming removed 5 bases from V and 0 bases from J; junction bases left unmatched: 5. CDR3 length: 16 residues. The V gene's germline CDR1 is PRHDT and CDR2 FYEKMQ (reference sequence). The CDR3, as DNA: TGTGCCAGCAGCCCAGGACTAGCGGGGCACTCCTACGAGCAGTACTTC. This gives the protein CASSPGLAGHSYEQYF.

The genes are TRBV15 and TRBJ2-3, with D possibly being TRBD1 (5 bases). The CDR3 is 13 amino acids. Germline V gene data show CDR1 as LNHNV and CDR2 as YYDKDF (reference sequence). Trimming left V 0 bases short and J 9 bases short, with 10 bases between. As DNA, the CDR3 is TGTGCCACCAGCAGAGACAGGGTAGGCACGCAGTATTTT. This encodes CATSRDRVGTQYF. Supplemented by reference TRBV15 and TRBJ2-3, the full variable domain reads DAMVIQNPRYQVTQFGKPVTLSCSQTLNHNVMYWYQQKSSQAPKLLFHYYDKDFNNEADTPDNFQSRRPNTSFCFLDIRSPGLGDTAMYLCATSRDRVGTQYFGPGTRLTVL.

The chain links TRBV7-9 to TRBJ2-7, with 9 bases that match TRBD1. V lost 5 bases to trimming and J lost 6 bases; unmatched junction nucleotides: 11. Germline V gives CDR1 SEHNR, CDR2 FQNEAQ (reference sequence). The CDR3 contains 15 residues. The CDR3 DNA reads TGTGCCAGCAGCGCACTCGGGACAGGGAATGGCGAGCAGTACTTC. Its protein is CASSALGTGNGEQYF.

The chain is built from TRBV4-3 and TRBJ2-7; TRBD1 aligns across 11 bases. V was pared by 10 bases and J by 4 bases, with 9 bases of the junction left unmatched. The CDR3 length is 14 residues. CDR1 is LGHNA and CDR2 is YSLEER in the germline V gene. The CDR3 reads CANQGQGAMYEQYF. The DNA for the CDR3 is TGCGCCAACCAAGGACAGGGGGCTATGTACGAGCAGTACTTC.

The gene calls are TRBV7-9 and TRBJ2-3; D remains ambiguous. Germline CDR1 and CDR2: SEHNR and FQNEAQ (reference sequence). This CDR3 has 13 amino acids. The V end was cut by 2 bases, the J end by 4 bases, with 7 bases between. For the CDR3, the DNA is TGTGCCAGCAGCTTATCGCGGCCAGATACGCAGTATTTT. Residues: CASSLSRPDTQYF.

The chain employs TRBV11-2 and TRBJ1-1, with TRBD1 matching over 7 bases. The CDR3 contains 13 residues. Germline V gives CDR1 SGHAT, CDR2 FQNNGV. V shed 3 bases and J 7 bases; nucleotides not matched to a gene: 5. The CDR3: CASSLGQTIEAFF. The DNA of the CDR3 is TGTGCCAGCAGCTTGGGACAGACGATTGAAGCTTTCTTT.

This chain connects TRBV4-3 to TRBJ1-6; 7 nucleotides match TRBD1. V dropped 1 base and J dropped 10; count of bases not matched to a gene: 10. The CDR3 has 16 residues. CDR1 is LGHNA and CDR2 is YSLEER in the germline V gene. The CDR3 loop reads CASSQAYRGAGSPLHF. CDR3 nucleotide sequence: TGCGCCAGCAGCCAAGCTTACAGGGGCGCCGGCTCACCCCTCCACTTT.